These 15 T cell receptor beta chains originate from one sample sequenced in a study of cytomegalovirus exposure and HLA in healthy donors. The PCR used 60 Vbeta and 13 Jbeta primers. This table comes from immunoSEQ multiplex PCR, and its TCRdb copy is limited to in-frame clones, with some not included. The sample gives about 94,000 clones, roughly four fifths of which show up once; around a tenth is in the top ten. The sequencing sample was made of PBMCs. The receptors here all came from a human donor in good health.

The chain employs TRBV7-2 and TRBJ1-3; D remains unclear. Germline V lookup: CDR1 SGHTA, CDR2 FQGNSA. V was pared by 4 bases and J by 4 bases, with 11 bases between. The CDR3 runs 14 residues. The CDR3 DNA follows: TGTGCCAGCAGCTCAAAGACGGGAGGAAACACCATATATTTT. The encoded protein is CASSSKTGGNTIYF. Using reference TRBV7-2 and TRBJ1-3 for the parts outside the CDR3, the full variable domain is GAGVSQSPSNKVTEKGKDVELRCDPISGHTALYWYRQSLGQGLEFLIYFQGNSAPDKSGLPSDRFSAERTGGSVSTLTIQRTQQEDSAVYLCASSSKTGGNTIYFGEGSWLTVV.

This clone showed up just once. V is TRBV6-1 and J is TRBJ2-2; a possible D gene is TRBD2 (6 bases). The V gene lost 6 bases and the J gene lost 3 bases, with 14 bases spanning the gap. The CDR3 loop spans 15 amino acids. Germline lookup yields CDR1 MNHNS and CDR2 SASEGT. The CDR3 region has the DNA TGTGCCAGCAGCCTGGGGGGTATTTACACCGGGGAGCTGTTTTTT. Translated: CASSLGGIYTGELFF.

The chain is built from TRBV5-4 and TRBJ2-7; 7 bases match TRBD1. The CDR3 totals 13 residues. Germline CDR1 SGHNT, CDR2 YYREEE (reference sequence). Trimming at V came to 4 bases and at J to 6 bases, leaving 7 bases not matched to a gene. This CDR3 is CASSLGQVSEQYF. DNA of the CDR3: TGTGCCAGCAGCCTAGGACAGGTGTCCGAGCAGTACTTC.

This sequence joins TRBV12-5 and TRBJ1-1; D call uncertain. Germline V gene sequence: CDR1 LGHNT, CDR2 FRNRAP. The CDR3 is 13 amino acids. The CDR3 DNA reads TGTGCCATGAAGTACCCCCGGGGAACTGAAGCTTTCTTT. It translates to CAMKYPRGTEAFF.

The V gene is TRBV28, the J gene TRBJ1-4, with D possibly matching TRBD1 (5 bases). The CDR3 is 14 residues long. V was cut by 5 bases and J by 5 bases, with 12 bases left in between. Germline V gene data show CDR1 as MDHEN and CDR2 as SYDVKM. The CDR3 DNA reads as TGTGCCAGCAGTCCCCGACAGAGAAATGAAAAACTGTTTTTT. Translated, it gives CASSPRQRNEKLFF.

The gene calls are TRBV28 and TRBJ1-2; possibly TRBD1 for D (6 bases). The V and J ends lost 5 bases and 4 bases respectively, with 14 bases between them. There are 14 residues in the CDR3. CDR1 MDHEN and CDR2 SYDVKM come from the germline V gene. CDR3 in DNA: TGTGCCAGCAGTGCCCCAGGACAGCTCTATGGCTACACCTTC. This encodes CASSAPGQLYGYTF.

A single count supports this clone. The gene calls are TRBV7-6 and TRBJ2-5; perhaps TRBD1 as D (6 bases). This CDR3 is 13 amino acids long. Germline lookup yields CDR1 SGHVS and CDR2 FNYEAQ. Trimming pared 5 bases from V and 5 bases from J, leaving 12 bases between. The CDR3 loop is CASSPQRGETQYF. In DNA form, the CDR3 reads TGTGCCAGCAGCCCCCAGAGGGGGGAGACCCAGTACTTC.

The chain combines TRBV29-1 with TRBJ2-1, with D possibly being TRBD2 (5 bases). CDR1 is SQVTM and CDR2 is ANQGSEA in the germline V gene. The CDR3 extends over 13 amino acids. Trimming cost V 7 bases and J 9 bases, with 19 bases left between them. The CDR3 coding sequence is TGCAGCGGGAGAGGGTTGCGGATTAGTGAGCAGTTCTTC. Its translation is CSGRGLRISEQFF.

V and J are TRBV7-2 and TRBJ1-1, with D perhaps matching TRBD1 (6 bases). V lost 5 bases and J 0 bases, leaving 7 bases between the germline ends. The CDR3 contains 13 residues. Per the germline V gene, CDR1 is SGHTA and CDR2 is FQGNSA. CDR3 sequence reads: CASSRDMNTEAFF. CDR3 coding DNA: TGTGCCAGCAGCCGGGACATGAACACTGAAGCTTTCTTT.

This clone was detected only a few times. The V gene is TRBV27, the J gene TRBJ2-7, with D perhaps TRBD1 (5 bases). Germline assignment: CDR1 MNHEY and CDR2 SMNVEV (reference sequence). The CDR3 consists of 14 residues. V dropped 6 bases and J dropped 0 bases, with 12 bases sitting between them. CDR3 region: CASRDIRSSYEQYF. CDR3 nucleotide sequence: TGTGCCAGCAGGGACATTAGGAGCTCCTACGAGCAGTACTTC.

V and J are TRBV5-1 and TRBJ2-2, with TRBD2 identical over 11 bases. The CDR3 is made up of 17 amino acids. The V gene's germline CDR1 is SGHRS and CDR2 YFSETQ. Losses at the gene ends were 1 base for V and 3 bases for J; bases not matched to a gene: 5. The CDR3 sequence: CASSLFSLAGDTGELFF. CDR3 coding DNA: TGCGCCAGCAGCTTGTTTTCACTAGCGGGGGACACCGGGGAGCTGTTTTTT.

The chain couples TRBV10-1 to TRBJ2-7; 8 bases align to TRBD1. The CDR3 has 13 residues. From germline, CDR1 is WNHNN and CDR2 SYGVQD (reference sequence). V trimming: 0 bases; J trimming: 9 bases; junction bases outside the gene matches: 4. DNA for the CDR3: TGCGCCAGCAGTGAGTCTCCCGGACAGGGGCAGTACTTC. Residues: CASSESPGQGQYF.

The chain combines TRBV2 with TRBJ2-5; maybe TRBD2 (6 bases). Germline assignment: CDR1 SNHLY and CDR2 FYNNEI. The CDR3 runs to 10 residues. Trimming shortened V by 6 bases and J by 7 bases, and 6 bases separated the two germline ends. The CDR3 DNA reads TGTGCCAGCAGGGGAGGGACCCAGTACTTC. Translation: CASRGGTQYF.

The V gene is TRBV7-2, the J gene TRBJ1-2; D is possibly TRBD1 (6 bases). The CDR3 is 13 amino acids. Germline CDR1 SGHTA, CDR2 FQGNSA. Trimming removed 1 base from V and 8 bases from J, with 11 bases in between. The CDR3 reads CASSLEGGRGYTF. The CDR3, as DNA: TGTGCCAGCAGCTTAGAGGGGGGGCGGGGCTACACCTTC.

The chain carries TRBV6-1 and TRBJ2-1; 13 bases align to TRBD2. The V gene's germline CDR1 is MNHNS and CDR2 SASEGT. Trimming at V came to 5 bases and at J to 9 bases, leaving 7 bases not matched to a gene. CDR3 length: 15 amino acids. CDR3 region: CASSQRLAGGVEQFF. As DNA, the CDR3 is TGTGCCAGCAGTCAACGACTAGCGGGAGGTGTTGAGCAGTTCTTC.